This is a list of T cell receptor beta chains from one sample in a study of blood T cell repertoires in COVID-19. TCRdb's copy holds only in-frame clones and misses some; the assay was immunoSEQ multiplex PCR. The sample gives around 260,000 clones, about nine tenths of which show up once; less than 1.6% is in the top ten. The sample comprised peripheral blood. The receptor set was obtained from a woman in her thirties or forties who had recovered from COVID-19. The CDR3 runs from the conserved cysteine through the conserved F or W. D genes are given only for firm matches. Only part of the rows carry a size: once, few, many, or a class if the clone is expanded.

abundance,j_gene,d_gene,v_gene,CDR3aa,CDR3nt
once,TRBJ2-3,TRBD2,TRBV10-3,CAISAVAGVLTDTQYF,TGTGCCATCAGTGCAGTAGCGGGGGTTCTCACAGATACGCAGTATTTT
.,TRBJ2-5,.,TRBV6-5,CASSLGPARGETQYF,TGTGCCAGCAGTTTGGGCCCAGCAAGGGGTGAGACCCAGTACTTC
once,TRBJ2-7,.,TRBV27,CASSLLSDSYSYEQYF,TGTGCCAGCAGTTTATTATCGGACAGCTACTCCTACGAGCAGTACTTC
.,TRBJ1-1,.,TRBV30,CAWSPPKRPLAGNTEAFF,TGTGCCTGGAGTCCCCCCAAGAGGCCTCTCGCGGGGAACACTGAAGCTTTCTTT
.,TRBJ2-6,.,TRBV15,CATSEGSYSGANVLTF,TGTGCCACCAGCGAGGGATCATACTCTGGGGCCAACGTCCTGACTTTC
.,TRBJ1-2,.,TRBV18,CASTQGAGRGYTF,TGTGCCAGCACACAAGGGGCTGGCCGGGGCTACACCTTC
.,TRBJ2-7,.,TRBV2,CASSDLGVENEQYF,TGTGCCAGCAGTGACCTCGGAGTGGAAAACGAGCAGTACTTC
.,TRBJ1-6,TRBD1,TRBV6-2/TRBV6-3,CASSPTGGATPLHF,TGTGCCAGCAGCCCGACAGGGGGCGCGACACCCCTCCACTTT
.,TRBJ1-2,.,TRBV2,CASSGVRGYGYTF,TGTGCCAGCAGTGGGGTCCGAGGCTATGGCTACACCTTC
.,TRBJ2-7,.,TRBV11-2,CASSWSGSYEQYF,TGTGCCAGCAGCTGGTCAGGTTCCTACGAGCAGTACTTC
.,TRBJ2-1,TRBD2,TRBV24-1,CATSALTSGWAYNEQFF,TGTGCCACCAGTGCCCTTACTAGCGGGTGGGCCTACAATGAGCAGTTCTTC
once,TRBJ1-1,TRBD1,TRBV19,CASSIGRQGPEAFF,TGTGCCAGTAGTATAGGGAGACAGGGACCCGAAGCTTTCTTT
.,TRBJ2-7,.,TRBV3-1/TRBV3-2,CASSQGPLGAYEQYF,TGTGCCAGCAGCCAAGGGCCCTTGGGGGCGTACGAGCAGTACTTC
.,TRBJ2-3,.,TRBV5-4,CASSLGLYTDTQYF,TGTGCCAGCAGCTTGGGTCTATACACAGATACGCAGTATTTT
.,TRBJ2-5,TRBD2,TRBV3-1/TRBV3-2,CASSPTSGGETQYF,TGTGCCAGCAGCCCGACTAGCGGGGGAGAGACCCAGTACTTC
.,TRBJ1-2,TRBD1,TRBV30,CAWSSTGAGGYTF,TGTGCCTGGAGTTCCACAGGGGCGGGTGGCTACACCTTC
.,TRBJ1-6,.,TRBV15,CATSLSSGGNSPLHF,TGTGCCACCAGCCTCTCGAGCGGGGGAAATTCACCCCTCCACTTT
.,TRBJ1-5,TRBD1,TRBV2,CASSGQGLMSQPQHF,TGTGCCAGCAGTGGACAGGGACTGATGAGCCAGCCCCAGCATTTT
.,TRBJ1-1,.,TRBV19,CASSTTGSEAFF,TGTGCCAGTAGTACTACAGGGTCCGAAGCTTTCTTT
.,TRBJ1-5,TRBD1,TRBV10-1,CASRAGTVERSNQPQHF,TGCGCCAGCAGGGCCGGGACAGTAGAGCGTAGCAATCAGCCCCAGCATTTT
few,TRBJ2-3,TRBD2,TRBV4-3,CASSRGGVSTDTQYF,TGCGCCAGCAGCCGGGGAGGGGTTAGCACAGATACGCAGTATTTT
.,TRBJ2-7,.,TRBV4-2,CASSHGKRTPLREQYF,TGTGCCAGCAGCCATGGGAAACGGACACCTCTACGAGAGCAGTACTTC
.,TRBJ1-1,TRBD1,TRBV29-1,CSVSTGDRGAFF,TGCAGCGTTTCGACAGGGGACCGGGGAGCTTTCTTT
.,TRBJ1-2,.,TRBV5-4,CASTPDRANYGYTF,TGTGCCAGCACCCCGGACAGAGCTAACTATGGCTACACCTTC
.,TRBJ1-1,TRBD1,TRBV6-2/TRBV6-3,CASSYKAGGSNTEAFF,TGTGCCAGCAGTTACAAGGCAGGGGGTTCAAATACTGAAGCTTTCTTT
.,TRBJ2-1,.,TRBV6-2/TRBV6-3,CASSNSYNEQFF,TGTGCCAGCAGTAACAGCTACAATGAGCAGTTCTTC
once,TRBJ1-3,TRBD1,TRBV27,CASSFTGGAGNTIYF,TGTGCCAGCAGTTTTACAGGGGGCGCGGGAAACACCATATATTTT
.,TRBJ2-5,TRBD2,TRBV5-1,CASSFNSASGGAGETQYF,TGCGCCAGCAGCTTTAACTCCGCTAGCGGGGGGGCAGGAGAGACCCAGTACTTC
.,TRBJ1-1,TRBD1,TRBV20-1,CSASITGDFTEAFF,TGCAGTGCTAGTATAACAGGGGATTTTACTGAAGCTTTCTTT
.,TRBJ2-3,.,TRBV7-2,CASSLEGGLGTQYF,TGTGCCAGCAGCTTAGAAGGGGGTCTGGGTACGCAGTATTTT
.,TRBJ2-2,TRBD2,TRBV7-6,CASSFLTSGATGELFF,TGTGCCAGCAGCTTTCTGACTAGCGGGGCCACCGGGGAGCTGTTTTTT
once,TRBJ2-5,.,TRBV4-3,CASSLLAGEETQYF,TGCGCCAGCAGCCTTCTGGCAGGGGAAGAGACCCAGTACTTC
.,TRBJ1-2,.,TRBV5-4,CASHELSPDGYTF,TGTGCCAGCCACGAGTTGAGTCCCGATGGCTACACCTTC
once,TRBJ2-5,.,TRBV6-2/TRBV6-3,CASSASLTRGMAETQYF,TGTGCCAGCAGTGCCTCCCTGACTAGAGGGATGGCAGAGACCCAGTACTTC
.,TRBJ2-3,TRBD2,TRBV5-4,CASRGGSLTDTQYF,TGTGCCAGCAGGGGGGGGAGCCTCACAGATACGCAGTATTTT
.,TRBJ1-4,.,TRBV3-1/TRBV3-2,CASSPTDSPNEKLFF,TGTGCCAGCAGCCCGACGGACAGTCCTAATGAAAAACTGTTTTTT
.,TRBJ2-6,TRBD1,TRBV3-1/TRBV3-2,CASSQAGTGPGANVLTF,TGTGCCAGCAGCCAGGCCGGGACAGGGCCCGGGGCCAACGTCCTGACTTTC
once,TRBJ2-5,.,TRBV9,CASSVALAGQETQYF,TGTGCCAGCAGCGTAGCTCTCGCGGGGCAAGAGACCCAGTACTTC
.,TRBJ1-1,TRBD1,TRBV9,CASSVGGTGNTEAFF,TGTGCCAGCAGCGTAGGGGGGACAGGGAACACTGAAGCTTTCTTT
.,TRBJ1-2,TRBD1,TRBV6-5,CASSVEGADGYTF,TGTGCCAGCAGCGTAGAGGGGGCGGACGGCTACACCTTC
.,TRBJ1-6,.,TRBV13,CASSNGILGSRSNSPLHF,TGTGCCAGCAGCAACGGGATCCTGGGAAGCAGGAGTAATTCACCCCTCCACTTT
.,TRBJ2-7,.,TRBV7-9,CASSPTLTDSYEQYF,TGTGCCAGCAGCCCGACCCTGACAGACTCCTACGAGCAGTACTTC